This is a list of T cell receptor beta chains from one sample in a study of blood T cell repertoires in COVID-19. The assay was immunoSEQ multiplex PCR, and TCRdb's table has in-frame clones only and misses some. This table has about 130,000 clones, roughly 80% appearing once. Sequencing was done on a sample of peripheral blood. These receptors were taken from a woman aged 80 or over with acute or convalescent COVID-19. The CDR3 runs from the conserved cysteine through the conserved F or W. The D gene is left open where the match is weak. Size is omitted from some rows. Given values are once, few, many or a class for expanded clones.

>TRBD1|14|NA|TRBJ1-5|TRBV3-1/TRBV3-2
CASSPRQGDQPQHF
TGTGCCAGCAGCCCTCGACAGGGAGATCAGCCCCAGCATTTT
>NA|16|NA|TRBJ2-5|TRBV3-1/TRBV3-2
CASSQDYSGVKETQYF
TGTGCCAGCAGCCAAGATTATTCGGGGGTCAAAGAGACCCAGTACTTC
>NA|18|NA|TRBJ2-1|TRBV9
CASSVGRSFVSLYNEQFF
TGTGCCAGCAGCGTAGGCCGCTCTTTTGTTAGCCTCTACAATGAGCAGTTCTTC
>NA|15|NA|TRBJ2-2|TRBV18
CASSPRAVGTGELFF
TGTGCCAGCTCACCGAGAGCGGTCGGCACCGGGGAGCTGTTTTTT
>TRBD2|15|NA|TRBJ2-3|TRBV7-3
CASSSTSGGADTQYF
TGTGCCAGCAGCTCTACTAGCGGGGGGGCAGATACGCAGTATTTT
>TRBD2|14|NA|TRBJ2-7|TRBV5-1
CASSREGGLYEQYF
TGCGCCAGCAGCCGGGAGGGAGGTCTCTACGAGCAGTACTTC
>NA|13|NA|TRBJ1-5|TRBV18
CASSPVENQPQHF
TGTGCCAGCTCACCGGTGGAGAATCAGCCCCAGCATTTT
>NA|12|NA|TRBJ2-2|TRBV27
CAAGWGGGELFF
TGTGCCGCGGGATGGGGTGGTGGGGAGCTGTTTTTT
>NA|14|NA|TRBJ1-5|TRBV7-2
CASSLVNSNQPQHF
TGTGCCAGCAGCTTAGTTAATAGCAATCAGCCCCAGCATTTT
>NA|12|NA|TRBJ2-1|TRBV18
CASSPGQHEQFF
TGTGCCAGCTCACCAGGGCAGCATGAGCAGTTCTTC
>TRBD2|15|NA|TRBJ2-7|TRBV3-1/TRBV3-2
CASSPTSGALGEQYF
TGTGCCAGCAGCCCAACTAGCGGGGCTCTGGGCGAGCAGTACTTC
>NA|16|NA|TRBJ2-3|TRBV7-3
CASRLGASGYSDTQYF
TGTGCCAGCAGGTTAGGGGCCTCAGGTTATTCAGATACGCAGTATTTT
>NA|17|NA|TRBJ1-2|TRBV3-1/TRBV3-2
CASSQEGRKVGNYGYTF
TGTGCCAGCAGCCAAGAGGGGAGAAAAGTGGGTAACTATGGCTACACCTTC
>NA|15|NA|TRBJ1-6|TRBV11-2
CASSLEGRPNSPLHF
TGTGCCAGCAGCTTAGAGGGCAGACCTAATTCACCCCTCCACTTT
>NA|14|NA|TRBJ1-1|TRBV30
CAWSVEGAGTEAFF
TGTGCCTGGAGTGTAGAGGGCGCGGGCACTGAAGCTTTCTTT
>NA|17|NA|TRBJ1-4|TRBV21-1
CASSKVRDRGLGEKLFF
TGTGCCAGCAGCAAAGTTAGGGACAGGGGCCTCGGAGAAAAACTGTTTTTT
>NA|15|once|TRBJ1-1|TRBV5-1
CASLRGTDLNTEAFF
TGCGCCAGCCTTCGGGGGACGGACTTGAACACTGAAGCTTTCTTT
>NA|15|NA|TRBJ1-4|TRBV4-1
CASSQGSGATEKLFF
TGCGCCAGCAGCCAAGGGTCAGGGGCGACGGAAAAACTGTTTTTT
>NA|12|few|TRBJ1-2|TRBV5-1
CASSLQGSGYTF
TGCGCCAGCAGCTTGCAGGGGTCTGGCTACACCTTC
>NA|12|NA|TRBJ1-5|TRBV7-9
CASQRDGQPQHF
TGTGCCAGCCAGAGGGATGGTCAGCCCCAGCATTTT
>TRBD1|15|NA|TRBJ2-5|TRBV19
CASSIRTGGEETQYF
TGTGCCAGTAGTATCCGGACAGGGGGCGAGGAGACCCAGTACTTC
>TRBD2|16|once|TRBJ2-2|TRBV4-1
CASSHAAGGNTGELFF
TGCGCCAGCAGCCACGCGGCGGGGGGGAACACCGGGGAGCTGTTTTTT
>TRBD1|12|NA|TRBJ2-7|TRBV12-3/TRBV12-4
CASRGTAYEQYF
TGTGCCAGCAGAGGGACAGCTTACGAGCAGTACTTC
>NA|14|NA|TRBJ1-2|TRBV5-1
CASSPDPAGVGYTF
TGCGCCAGCAGTCCCGATCCTGCCGGGGTTGGCTACACCTTC
>TRBD1|17|NA|TRBJ1-4|TRBV7-8
CASSLPKRTGGDEKLFF
TGTGCCAGCAGCTTGCCTAAAAGGACAGGGGGCGATGAAAAACTGTTTTTT
>TRBD1|16|NA|TRBJ2-3|TRBV18
CASSGQGQPSTDTQYF
TGTGCCAGCTCAGGCCAGGGACAGCCAAGCACAGATACGCAGTATTTT
>NA|19|NA|TRBJ2-3|TRBV4-1
CASSQEDVHHRINPDTQYF
TGCGCCAGCAGCCAAGAAGATGTTCATCACAGGATAAACCCAGATACGCAGTATTTT
>NA|17|NA|TRBJ1-2|TRBV19
CASSISVDISPNYGYTF
TGTGCCAGTAGTATATCGGTCGACATATCTCCTAACTATGGCTACACCTTC
>TRBD1|15|NA|TRBJ1-1|TRBV5-1
CASSDTTGGNTEAFF
TGCGCCAGCAGCGACACGACAGGGGGGAACACTGAAGCTTTCTTT
>TRBD2|18|NA|TRBJ2-3|TRBV4-3
CASSQGYRLAESTDTQYF
TGCGCCAGCAGCCAAGGGTACCGACTAGCGGAAAGCACAGATACGCAGTATTTT
>NA|13|few|TRBJ2-1|TRBV5-6
CASSSKRGAAQFF
TGTGCCAGCAGCAGTAAACGGGGGGCGGCCCAGTTCTTC
>TRBD1|16|NA|TRBJ1-4|TRBV18
CASSPQATGAREKLFF
TGTGCCAGCTCACCACAAGCCACAGGGGCGAGGGAAAAACTGTTTTTT
>NA|15|NA|TRBJ2-1|TRBV19
CASSIQGGSYNEQFF
TGTGCCAGTAGTATTCAGGGGGGTTCCTACAATGAGCAGTTCTTC
>NA|19|NA|TRBJ1-2|TRBV7-6
CASSLGTGGLVEGNYGYTF
TGTGCCAGCAGCTTAGGGACGGGGGGACTAGTGGAAGGAAACTATGGCTACACCTTC
>NA|14|NA|TRBJ1-1|TRBV7-9
CASSARTENTEAFF
TGTGCCAGCAGCGCTCGGACAGAGAACACTGAAGCTTTCTTT
>NA|12|NA|TRBJ2-2|TRBV29-1
CSVSRRAGELFF
TGCAGCGTTTCCCGGAGGGCCGGGGAGCTGTTTTTT
>TRBD1|16|NA|TRBJ1-1|TRBV7-6
CASSLRQGKVNTEAFF
TGTGCCAGCAGCCTCCGACAGGGAAAAGTGAACACTGAAGCTTTCTTT
>NA|13|NA|TRBJ1-6|TRBV5-1
CASSLDTGNPLHF
TGCGCCAGCAGCTTGGATACGGGAAACCCCCTCCACTTT
>TRBD1|14|NA|TRBJ1-5|TRBV19
CASRRDRGTWPQHF
TGTGCCAGTAGGAGGGACAGGGGAACATGGCCCCAGCATTTT
>TRBD1|15|few|TRBJ1-4|TRBV4-1
CASSQRQGESEKLFF
TGCGCCAGCAGCCAGAGACAGGGGGAATCTGAAAAACTGTTTTTT
>NA|10|NA|TRBJ2-7|TRBV20-1
CSASSYEQYF
TGCAGTGCTAGTTCATACGAGCAGTACTTC
>NA|12|few|TRBJ2-7|TRBV28
CASSFTQGEQYF
TGTGCCAGCAGTTTTACCCAGGGCGAGCAGTACTTC
>NA|14|NA|TRBJ1-2|TRBV15
CATSMGGTIYGYTF
TGTGCCACCTCTATGGGGGGTACGATTTATGGCTACACCTTC
>TRBD1|16|NA|TRBJ1-6|TRBV7-9
CASSRTFRGLNSPLHF
TGTGCCAGCAGCCGCACCTTTAGGGGGCTAAATTCACCCCTCCACTTT
>NA|14|NA|TRBJ2-5|TRBV5-4
CASSSSSRPETQYF
TGTGCCAGCAGCTCCTCGTCCCGTCCGGAGACCCAGTACTTC
>TRBD2|17|NA|TRBJ2-5|TRBV7-3
CASSSDPRTSGGETQYF
TGTGCCAGCAGCTCCGACCCAAGGACTAGCGGGGGGGAGACCCAGTACTTC
>NA|15|NA|TRBJ1-1|TRBV5-1
CASSLAMGRGTEAFF
TGCGCCAGCAGCTTGGCCATGGGGAGGGGCACTGAAGCTTTCTTT
>NA|12|NA|TRBJ1-5|TRBV25-1
CASSALNQPQHF
TGTGCCAGCAGTGCCCTCAATCAGCCCCAGCATTTT
>NA|13|NA|TRBJ1-2|TRBV2
CASSESQGNGYTF
TGTGCCAGCAGTGAGTCACAGGGAAACGGCTACACCTTC
>TRBD1|16|NA|TRBJ2-7|TRBV5-1
CASSSKPGQGFDEQYF
TGCGCCAGCAGCTCTAAACCGGGACAGGGTTTTGACGAGCAGTACTTC
>NA|11|NA|TRBJ1-1|TRBV29-1
CSSKTYTEAFF
TGCAGTTCCAAGACTTACACTGAAGCTTTCTTT
>NA|17|few|TRBJ2-5|TRBV12-1
CASSSGLAGSRYKTQYF
TGTGCCAGCAGCTCCGGACTAGCGGGGTCTAGATACAAGACCCAGTACTTC
>TRBD1|14|NA|TRBJ1-2|TRBV27
CASSLQGAVDGYTF
TGTGCCAGCAGCCTACAGGGGGCTGTGGATGGCTACACCTTC
>NA|13|NA|TRBJ2-5|TRBV9
CASSAGVQETQYF
TGTGCCAGCAGCGCAGGGGTCCAAGAGACCCAGTACTTC
>TRBD2|13|NA|TRBJ2-2|TRBV7-3
CASSPGGTGELFF
TGTGCCAGCAGCCCGGGAGGGACCGGGGAGCTGTTTTTT
>TRBD1|13|few|TRBJ1-1|TRBV6-5
CATKQGDWTEAFF
TGTGCCACCAAACAGGGGGATTGGACTGAAGCTTTCTTT
>TRBD2|18|NA|TRBJ2-7|TRBV15
CATSRAPYLAGVSYEQYF
TGTGCCACCAGCAGAGCTCCCTACCTAGCGGGGGTATCCTACGAGCAGTACTTC